Listed below are T cell receptor beta chains from one sample, sequenced in a study of blood T cell repertoires in COVID-19. Profiled with immunoSEQ multiplex PCR; TCRdb holds only in-frame clones, not every one. This table has hundreds of thousands of clones, 83% appearing once. Sample: PBMCs or T cells enriched from blood (not recorded which). The source of these receptors is a woman between 50 and 59 years old who had been exposed to COVID-19. Each CDR3 is given with its conserved first and last residue. The D gene is left open where the match is weak. Clone size is stated in some rows and not others, as once, few, many or a class when expanded.

j_gene | v_gene | abundance | d_gene | CDR3aa | CDR3nt
TRBJ1-6 | TRBV12-3/TRBV12-4 | once | NA | CASSIKLNSPLHF | TGTGCCAGCAGCATAAAGCTAAATTCACCCCTCCACTTT
TRBJ1-2 | TRBV2 | NA | TRBD1 | CASPRDRGYGYTF | TGTGCCAGCCCCCGGGACAGGGGCTATGGCTACACCTTC
TRBJ2-1 | TRBV27 | few | TRBD1 | CASSGQGGYNEQFF | TGTGCCAGCAGCGGACAGGGGGGCTACAATGAGCAGTTCTTC
TRBJ1-1 | TRBV5-4 | NA | NA | CASSLGGQGLNTEAFF | TGTGCCAGCAGCTTGGGGGGGCAGGGTTTGAACACTGAAGCTTTCTTT
TRBJ2-6 | TRBV7-3 | many | NA | CASSPSGANVLTF | TGTGCCAGCAGCCCGTCTGGGGCCAACGTCCTGACTTTC
TRBJ1-1 | TRBV19 | NA | NA | CASSISPGGNTEAFF | TGTGCCAGTAGTATTAGTCCCGGTGGGAACACTGAAGCTTTCTTT
TRBJ1-6 | TRBV20-1 | few | NA | CSASPDSAYSPLHF | TGCAGTGCTAGTCCGGACTCTGCTTATTCACCCCTCCACTTT
TRBJ2-1 | TRBV7-6 | NA | TRBD2 | CASSLLPPTSGGDVGQFF | TGTGCCAGCAGCCTCCTCCCTCCGACTAGCGGGGGGGACGTTGGGCAGTTCTTC
TRBJ2-7 | TRBV7-8 | NA | TRBD2 | CASSARLAGAYEQYF | TGTGCCAGCAGCGCCCGACTAGCGGGGGCCTACGAGCAGTACTTC
TRBJ2-7 | TRBV6-4 | few | NA | CASRRSSARLVTYEQYF | TGTGCCAGCAGGCGTTCTAGCGCCCGATTAGTAACCTACGAGCAGTACTTC
TRBJ2-1 | TRBV19 | few | NA | CASSPGTATYNEQFF | TGTGCCAGTAGTCCGGGGACTGCCACCTACAATGAGCAGTTCTTC
TRBJ1-1 | TRBV6-5 | NA | NA | CASSQGTPEAFF | TGTGCCAGCAGCCAGGGAACCCCTGAAGCTTTCTTT
TRBJ1-1 | TRBV7-2 | NA | TRBD1 | CASSFTGGDSEAFF | TGTGCCAGCAGCTTTACAGGGGGCGACTCTGAAGCTTTCTTT
TRBJ1-2 | TRBV5-4 | few | NA | CASSLAGPRYGYTF | TGTGCCAGCAGCTTGGCAGGGCCGCGCTATGGCTACACCTTC